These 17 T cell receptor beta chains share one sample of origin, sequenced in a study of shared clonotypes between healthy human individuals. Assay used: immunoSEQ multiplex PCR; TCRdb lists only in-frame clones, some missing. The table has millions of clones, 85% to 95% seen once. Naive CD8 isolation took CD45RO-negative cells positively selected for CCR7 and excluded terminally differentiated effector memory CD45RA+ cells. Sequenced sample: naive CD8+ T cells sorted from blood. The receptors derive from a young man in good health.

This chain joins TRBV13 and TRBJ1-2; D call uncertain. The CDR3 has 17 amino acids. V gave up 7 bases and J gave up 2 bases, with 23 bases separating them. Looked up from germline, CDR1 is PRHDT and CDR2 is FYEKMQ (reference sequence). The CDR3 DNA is TGTGCCAGCACCCCACAGCAGCTTACTCCCGGGAACTATGGCTACACCTTC. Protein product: CASTPQQLTPGNYGYTF.

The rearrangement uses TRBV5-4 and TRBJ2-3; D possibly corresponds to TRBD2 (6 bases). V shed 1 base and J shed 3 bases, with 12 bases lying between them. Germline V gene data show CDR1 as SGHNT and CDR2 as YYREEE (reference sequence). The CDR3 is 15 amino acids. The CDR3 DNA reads TGTGCCAGCAGCTTGCCGGGACTTACGACAGATACGCAGTATTTT. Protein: CASSLPGLTTDTQYF. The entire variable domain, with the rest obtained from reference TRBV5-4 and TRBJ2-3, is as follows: ETGVTQSPTHLIKTRGQQVTLRCSSQSGHNTVSWYQQALGQGPQFIFQYYREEENGRGNFPPRFSGLQFPNYSSELNVNALELDDSALYLCASSLPGLTTDTQYFGPGTRLTVL.

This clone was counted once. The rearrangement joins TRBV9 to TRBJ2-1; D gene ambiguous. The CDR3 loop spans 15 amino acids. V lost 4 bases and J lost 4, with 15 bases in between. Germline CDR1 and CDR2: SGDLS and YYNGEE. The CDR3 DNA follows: TGTGCCAGCAGCCCATTGGACGGGCCTTACAATGAGCAGTTCTTC. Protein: CASSPLDGPYNEQFF.

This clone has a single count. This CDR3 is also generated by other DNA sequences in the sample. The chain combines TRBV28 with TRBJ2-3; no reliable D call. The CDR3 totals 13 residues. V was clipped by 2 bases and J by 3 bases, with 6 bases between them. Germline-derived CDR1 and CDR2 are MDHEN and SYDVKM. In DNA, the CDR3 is TGTGCCAGCAGTTTAGAAGGAACAGATACGCAGTATTTT. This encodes CASSLEGTDTQYF. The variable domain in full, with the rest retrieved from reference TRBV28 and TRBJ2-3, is DVKVTQSSRYLVKRTGEKVFLECVQDMDHENMFWYRQDPGLGLRLIYFSYDVKMKEKGDIPEGYSVSREKKERFSLILESASTNQTSMYLCASSLEGTDTQYFGPGTRLTVL.

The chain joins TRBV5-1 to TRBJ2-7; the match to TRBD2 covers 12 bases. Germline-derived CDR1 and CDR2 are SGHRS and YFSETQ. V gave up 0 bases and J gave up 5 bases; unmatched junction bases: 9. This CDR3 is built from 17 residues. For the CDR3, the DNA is TGCGCCAGCAGCTTGGTCCTAGCGGGAGGGCCGGAGAACGAGCAGTACTTC. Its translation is CASSLVLAGGPENEQYF.

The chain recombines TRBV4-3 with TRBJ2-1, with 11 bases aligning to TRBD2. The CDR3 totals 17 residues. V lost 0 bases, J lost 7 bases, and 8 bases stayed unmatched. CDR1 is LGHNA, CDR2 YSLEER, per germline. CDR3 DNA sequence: TGCGCCAGCAGCCAAGAATTTGGGACTAGCGGCCTTAATGAGCAGTTCTTC. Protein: CASSQEFGTSGLNEQFF.

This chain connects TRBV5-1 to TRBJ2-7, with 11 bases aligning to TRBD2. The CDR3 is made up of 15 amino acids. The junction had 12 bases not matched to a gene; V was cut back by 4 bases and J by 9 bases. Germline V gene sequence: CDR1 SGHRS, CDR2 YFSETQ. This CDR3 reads CASSLTSGSNPGQYF. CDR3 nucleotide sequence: TGCGCCAGCAGCCTCACTAGCGGGAGTAACCCGGGGCAGTACTTC.

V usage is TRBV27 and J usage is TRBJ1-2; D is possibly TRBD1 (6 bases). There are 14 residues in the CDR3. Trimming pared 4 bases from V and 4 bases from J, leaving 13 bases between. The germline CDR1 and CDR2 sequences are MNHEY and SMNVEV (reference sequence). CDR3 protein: CASSWIGGGYGYTF. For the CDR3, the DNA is TGTGCCAGCAGTTGGATAGGGGGGGGCTATGGCTACACCTTC.

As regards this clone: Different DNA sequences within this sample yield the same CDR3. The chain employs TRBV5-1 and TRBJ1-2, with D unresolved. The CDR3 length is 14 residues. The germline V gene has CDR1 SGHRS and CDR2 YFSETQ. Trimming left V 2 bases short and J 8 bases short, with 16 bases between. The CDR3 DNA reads TGCGCCAGCAGCTTAGATTCAGGAGGGAACGGCTACACCTTC. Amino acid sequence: CASSLDSGGNGYTF.

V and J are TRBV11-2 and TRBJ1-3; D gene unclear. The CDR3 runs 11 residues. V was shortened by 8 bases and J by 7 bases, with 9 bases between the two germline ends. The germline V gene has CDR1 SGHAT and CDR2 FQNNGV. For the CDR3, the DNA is TGTGCCAGCTCCGCCGCGAACACCATATATTTT. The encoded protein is CASSAANTIYF.

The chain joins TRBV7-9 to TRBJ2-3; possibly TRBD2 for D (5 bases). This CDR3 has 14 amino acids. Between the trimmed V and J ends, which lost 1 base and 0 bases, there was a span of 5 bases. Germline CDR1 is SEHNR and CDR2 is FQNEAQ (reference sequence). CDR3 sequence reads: CASSLGTSTDTQYF. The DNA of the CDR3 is TGTGCCAGCAGCTTAGGGACTAGCACAGATACGCAGTATTTT.

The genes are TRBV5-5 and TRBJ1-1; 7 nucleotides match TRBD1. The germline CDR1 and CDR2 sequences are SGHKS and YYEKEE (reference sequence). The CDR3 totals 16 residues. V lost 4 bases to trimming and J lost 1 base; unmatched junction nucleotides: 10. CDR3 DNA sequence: TGTGCCAGCAGCATAGACAGGGAATTAGGGAACACTGAAGCTTTCTTT. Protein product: CASSIDRELGNTEAFF. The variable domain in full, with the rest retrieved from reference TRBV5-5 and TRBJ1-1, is DAGVTQSPTHLIKTRGQQVTLRCSPISGHKSVSWYQQVLGQGPQFIFQYYEKEERGRGNFPDRFSARQFPNYSSELNVNALLLGDSALYLCASSIDRELGNTEAFFGQGTRLTVV.

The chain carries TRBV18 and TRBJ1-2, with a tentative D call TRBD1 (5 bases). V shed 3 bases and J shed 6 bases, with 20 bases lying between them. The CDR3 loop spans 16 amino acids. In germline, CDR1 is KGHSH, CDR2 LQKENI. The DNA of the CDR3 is TGTGCCAGCTCACCCGGGGCAGAGAATAGGGAAGATGGCTACACCTTC. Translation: CASSPGAENREDGYTF.

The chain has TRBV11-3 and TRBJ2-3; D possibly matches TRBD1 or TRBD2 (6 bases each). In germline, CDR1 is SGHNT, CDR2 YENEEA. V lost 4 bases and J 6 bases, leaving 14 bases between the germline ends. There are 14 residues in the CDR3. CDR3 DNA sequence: TGTGCCAGCAGCTCCGGGAAGGGGGGCGATACGCAGTATTTT. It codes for CASSSGKGGDTQYF. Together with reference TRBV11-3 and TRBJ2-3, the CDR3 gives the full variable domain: EAGVVQSPRYKIIEKKQPVAFWCNPISGHNTLYWYLQNLGQGPELLIRYENEEAVDDSQLPKDRFSAERLKGVDSTLKIQPAELGDSAVYLCASSSGKGGDTQYFGPGTRLTVL.

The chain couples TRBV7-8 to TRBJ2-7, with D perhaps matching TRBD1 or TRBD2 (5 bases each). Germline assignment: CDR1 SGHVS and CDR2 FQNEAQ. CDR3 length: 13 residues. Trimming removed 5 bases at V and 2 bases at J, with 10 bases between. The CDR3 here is CASSTGAAYEQYF. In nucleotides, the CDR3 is TGTGCCAGCAGCACCGGGGCGGCCTACGAGCAGTACTTC.

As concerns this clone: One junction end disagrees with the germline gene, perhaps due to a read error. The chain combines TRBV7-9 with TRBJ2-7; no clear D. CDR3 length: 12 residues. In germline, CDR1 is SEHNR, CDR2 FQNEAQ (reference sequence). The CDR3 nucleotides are TGCACCTCGGTGGGTCAGGAAACCGAGCAGTACTTC. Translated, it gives CTSVGQETEQYF.

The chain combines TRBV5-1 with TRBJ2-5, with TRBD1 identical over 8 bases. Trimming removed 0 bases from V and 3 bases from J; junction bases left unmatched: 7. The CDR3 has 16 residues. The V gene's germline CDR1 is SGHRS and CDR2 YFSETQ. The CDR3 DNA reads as TGCGCCAGCAGCTTGGTGCCAGGGGGCATGGAAGAGACCCAGTACTTC. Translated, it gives CASSLVPGGMEETQYF.